The 12 T cell receptor beta chains listed next were all sequenced from one sample in a study of long-term antiretroviral therapy in people with HIV. Version v3.0 of the immunoSEQ assay was performed at survey level. Measured with immunoSEQ multiplex PCR; TCRdb has only the in-frame clones, and not every one. The sample contains 25,000 to 30,000 clones, roughly three quarters of which appear only once. Here the sequenced sample was unsorted PBMCs, taken 2.1 years after starting antiretroviral therapy. The receptors were gathered from a man aged 30 to 45 with HIV.

CDR3 sequence (DNA): TGTGCCAGCAGCGTGAGCTCCTACGAGCAGTACTTC. Translated, it gives CASSVSSYEQYF. The chain uses TRBV7-2 and TRBJ2-7; D not resolved. V lost 5 bases to trimming and J lost 0 bases, with 5 bases between them. The CDR3 is made up of 12 amino acids. Per germline, CDR1 SGHTA and CDR2 FQGNSA.

The chain uses TRBV28 and TRBJ2-7; 9 positions match TRBD2. Germline trimming cut 2 bases from V and 6 bases from J; bases unmatched to any gene: 2. The CDR3 extends over 13 amino acids. Germline loops: CDR1 MDHEN, CDR2 SYDVKM. The CDR3 DNA reads as TGTGCCAGCAGTTTAGGAGCGGGAGGCGAGCAGTACTTC. It codes for CASSLGAGGEQYF.

V is TRBV5-4 and J is TRBJ2-7; TRBD1 aligns across 7 bases. V gave up 3 bases and J gave up 3 bases; unmatched junction bases: 12. CDR1 SGHNT and CDR2 YYREEE come from the germline V gene (reference sequence). This CDR3 contains 16 residues. In DNA, the CDR3 is TGTGCCAGCAGCTCGCTGCCCCGGGACAGAGGCTACGAGCAGTACTTC. This translates into CASSSLPRDRGYEQYF.

This chain joins TRBV6-5 and TRBJ2-2, with D perhaps assigned TRBD1 or TRBD2 (5 bases each). The V end lost 5 bases, the J end lost 4 bases, and 11 bases lay between the germline ends. CDR1 is MNHEY and CDR2 is SVGAGI in the germline V gene. The CDR3 is made up of 14 amino acids. The CDR3 bases are TGTGCCAGCAGTCCCACGGGGCTCACCGGGGAGCTGTTTTTT. Translation gives CASSPTGLTGELFF.

V usage is TRBV29-1 and J usage is TRBJ2-5; D might be TRBD1 (5 bases). The CDR3 runs 13 residues. CDR1 is SQVTM and CDR2 is ANQGSEA in the germline V gene. V was shortened by 3 bases and J by 1 base, with 9 bases between the two germline ends. CDR3 bases: TGCAGCGTTGAGGGGCCGGGCCAAGAGACCCAGTACTTC. It is translated as CSVEGPGQETQYF.

The chain joins TRBV6-6 to TRBJ2-3; the match to TRBD1 covers 7 bases. Germline V gene data show CDR1 as MNHNY and CDR2 as SVGAGI (reference sequence). This CDR3 region has 15 residues. Trimming cost V 8 bases and J 3 bases; bases outside gene matches: 11. The CDR3 bases are TGTGCCAGCCGGGACAGAAGCATTTTGACAGATACGCAGTATTTT. Translated, it gives CASRDRSILTDTQYF.

The chain joins TRBV10-2 to TRBJ2-3; D may be TRBD2 (6 bases). Germline CDR1 reads WSHSY; CDR2 reads SAAADI. Trimming removed 5 bases at V and 1 base at J, with 10 bases between. The CDR3 totals 14 residues. The chain's CDR3 is CASSRGEGTDTQYF. CDR3 nucleotides: TGCGCCAGCAGTAGAGGGGAGGGCACAGATACGCAGTATTTT.

The CDR3 is CASSLATGEVPETQYF. The CDR3 bases are TGCGCCAGCAGCTTGGCCACGGGAGAGGTCCCAGAGACCCAGTACTTC. The chain carries TRBV5-1 and TRBJ2-5, with D tentatively TRBD2 (6 bases). The CDR3 totals 16 residues. Germline-derived CDR1 and CDR2 are SGHRS and YFSETQ. Trimming removed 0 bases from V and 4 bases from J, with 16 bases in between. The whole variable domain, remainder taken from reference TRBV5-1 and TRBJ2-5, is KAGVTQTPRYLIKTRGQQVTLSCSPISGHRSVSWYQQTPGQGLQFLFEYFSETQRNKGNFPGRFSGRQFSNSRSEMNVSTLELGDSALYLCASSLATGEVPETQYFGPGTRLLVL.

V is TRBV27 and J is TRBJ2-1, with 12 bases lining up with TRBD2. This CDR3 is 17 amino acids long. Germline V CDR1 and CDR2: MNHEY, SMNVEV (reference sequence). V lost 6 bases to trimming and J lost 8 bases; unmatched junction nucleotides: 14. The CDR3 region is CASSRGASGGVGHEQFF. The CDR3 bases are TGTGCCAGCAGCCGAGGGGCTAGCGGGGGGGTGGGCCATGAGCAGTTCTTC.

The chain uses TRBV12-5 and TRBJ1-5; D gene ambiguous. CDR1 and CDR2 (germline): LGHNT, FRNRAP. Trimming removed 11 bases from V and 5 bases from J, with 19 bases in between. There are 14 residues in the CDR3. The CDR3, as DNA: TGTGCTTCTAGCGAGGGTGGCTGGTATCAGCCCCAGCATTTT. Translating gives CASSEGGWYQPQHF.

The CDR3 loop reads CASSFPSHHEQFF. The CDR3 DNA sequence: TGTGCCAGCAGTTTCCCCTCCCACCATGAGCAGTTCTTC. The J gene is TRBJ2-1, the V gene TRBV6-6; D unclear. Germline V gene sequence: CDR1 MNHNY, CDR2 SVGAGI (reference sequence). There are 13 residues in the CDR3. V was cut by 4 bases and J by 8 bases, with 12 bases left in between.

This sequence joins TRBV15 and TRBJ2-7; 7 positions agree with TRBD1. The CDR3 spans 13 residues. V dropped 5 bases and J dropped 3; count of bases not matched to a gene: 4. The germline gives CDR1 LNHNV, CDR2 YYDKDF (reference sequence). The CDR3 protein is CATSPGQLYEQYF. In DNA, the CDR3 is TGTGCCACCAGCCCGGGACAGCTCTACGAGCAGTACTTC. The whole variable domain, remainder taken from reference TRBV15 and TRBJ2-7, is DAMVIQNPRYQVTQFGKPVTLSCSQTLNHNVMYWYQQKSSQAPKLLFHYYDKDFNNEADTPDNFQSRRPNTSFCFLDIRSPGLGDTAMYLCATSPGQLYEQYFGPGTRLTVT.